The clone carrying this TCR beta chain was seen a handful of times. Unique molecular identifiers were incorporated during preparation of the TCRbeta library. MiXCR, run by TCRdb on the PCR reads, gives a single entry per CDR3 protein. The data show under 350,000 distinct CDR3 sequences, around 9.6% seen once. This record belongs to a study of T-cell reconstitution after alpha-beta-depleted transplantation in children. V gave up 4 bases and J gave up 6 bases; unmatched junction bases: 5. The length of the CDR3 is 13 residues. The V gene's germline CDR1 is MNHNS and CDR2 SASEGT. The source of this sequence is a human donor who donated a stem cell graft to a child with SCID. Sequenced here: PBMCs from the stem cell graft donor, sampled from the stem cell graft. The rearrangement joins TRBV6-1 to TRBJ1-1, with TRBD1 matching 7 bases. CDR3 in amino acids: CASSARDRSEAFF. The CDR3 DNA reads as TGTGCCAGCAGTGCCCGGGACAGATCTGAAGCTTTCTTT.